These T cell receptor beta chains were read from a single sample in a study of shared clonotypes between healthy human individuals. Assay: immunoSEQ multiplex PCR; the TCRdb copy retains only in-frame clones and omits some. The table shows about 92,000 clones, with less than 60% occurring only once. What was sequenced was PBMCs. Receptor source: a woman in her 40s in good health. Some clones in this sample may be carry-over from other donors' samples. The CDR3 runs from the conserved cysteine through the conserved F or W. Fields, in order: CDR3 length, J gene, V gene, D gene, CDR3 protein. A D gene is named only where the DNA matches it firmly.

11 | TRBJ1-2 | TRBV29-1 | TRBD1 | CSVTGTGVNTF
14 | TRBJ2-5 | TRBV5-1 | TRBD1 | CASSTIDREETQYF
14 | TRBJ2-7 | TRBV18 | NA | CASSPRQVSYEQYF
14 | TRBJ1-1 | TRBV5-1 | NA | CASSPGGSTQRAFF
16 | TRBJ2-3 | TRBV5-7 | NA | CASSLNLGTSTDTQYF
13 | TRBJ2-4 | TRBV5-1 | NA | CASSLAPKNIQYF
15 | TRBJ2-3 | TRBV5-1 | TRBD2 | CASSPAGKPADTQYF
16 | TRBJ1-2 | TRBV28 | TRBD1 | CASSLEPGTANYGYTF
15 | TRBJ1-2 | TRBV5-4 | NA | CASRVARPGEYGYTF
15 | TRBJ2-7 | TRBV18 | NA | CASSPRAAAPYEQYF
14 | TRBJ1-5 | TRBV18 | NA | CASSPAGRNQPQHF
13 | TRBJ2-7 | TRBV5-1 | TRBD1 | CASSVDRAGEQYF
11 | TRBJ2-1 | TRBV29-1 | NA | CSVERGHEQFF
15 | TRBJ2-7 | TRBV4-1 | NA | CASSQVTVGDYEQYF
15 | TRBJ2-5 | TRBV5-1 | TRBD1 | CASTETGTGQETQYF
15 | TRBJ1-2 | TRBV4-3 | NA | CASSQAGQAIYGYTF
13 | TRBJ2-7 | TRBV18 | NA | CASSVTAGTEQYF
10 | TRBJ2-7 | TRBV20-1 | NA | CSARGYEQYF
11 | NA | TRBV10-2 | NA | CASTQGSEQYF
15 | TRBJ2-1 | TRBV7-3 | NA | CASSLMGGDHNEQFF
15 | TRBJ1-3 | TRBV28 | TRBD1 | CASSLRGDRGYTIYF
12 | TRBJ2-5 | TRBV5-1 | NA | CASSSQGWGQYF
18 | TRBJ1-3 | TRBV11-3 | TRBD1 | CASTNPSQGNGSGNTIYF
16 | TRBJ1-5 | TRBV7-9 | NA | CASSPSTGISNQPQHF
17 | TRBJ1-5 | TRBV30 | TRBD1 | CAWRRPNTGGSNQPQHF
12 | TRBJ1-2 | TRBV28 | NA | CASSLGARGYTF
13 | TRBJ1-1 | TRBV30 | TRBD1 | CARNAQGASEAFF
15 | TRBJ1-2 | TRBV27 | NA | CASSLQGTRNYGYTF
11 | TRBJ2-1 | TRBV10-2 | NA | CASRNYNEQFF
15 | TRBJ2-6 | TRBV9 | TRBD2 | CASTSGVSGANVLTF
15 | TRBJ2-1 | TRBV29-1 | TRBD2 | CSSEQTSGRIDEQFF